A single sample is the source of the 22 T cell receptor beta chains below, sequenced in a study of blood T cell repertoires in COVID-19. The protocol was immunoSEQ multiplex PCR, while the TCRdb copy is restricted to in-frame clones and leaves out a portion. The table has roughly 180,000 clones, roughly 78% seen once. The sample comprised peripheral blood. Receptors originate from a woman aged 60-75 years with COVID-19, enrolled during active disease.

The gene calls are TRBV30 and TRBJ2-1; 7 bases map to TRBD2. Germline lookup yields CDR1 GTSNPN and CDR2 SVGIG (reference sequence). This CDR3 contains 14 residues. The V segment lost 0 bases and the J segment 3 bases; nucleotides outside the gene matches: 2. The CDR3 coding sequence is TGTGCCTGGAGTGTAGGGGACTACTACAATGAGCAGTTCTTC. It encodes CAWSVGDYYNEQFF.

This chain joins TRBV7-2 and TRBJ2-3, with a tentative D call TRBD2 (7 bases). V lost 1 base, J lost 5 bases, and 10 bases lay in between. The germline CDR1 and CDR2 sequences are SGHTA and FQGNSA. The CDR3 covers 14 residues. CDR3 bases: TGTGCCAGCAGCTTAGGGGGGGGCGGAGATACGCAGTATTTT. Protein product: CASSLGGGGDTQYF.

J is TRBJ2-3 and V is TRBV6-5, with 7 positions matching TRBD1. The trim removed 0 bases at V and 6 bases at J, leaving 3 bases unmatched. CDR1 and CDR2 from the germline V gene are MNHEY and SVGAGI. The length of the CDR3 is 14 residues. Here the CDR3 DNA reads TGTGCCAGCAGTTACTCGATAGGGGGCGATACGCAGTATTTT. As protein: CASSYSIGGDTQYF.

This rearrangement joins TRBV6-2 or TRBV6-3 to TRBJ2-7, with TRBD2 matching 7 bases. CDR3 size: 14 residues. The germline V gene has CDR1 MNHEY and CDR2 SVGEGT. The V segment lost 2 bases and the J segment 5 bases; nucleotides outside the gene matches: 6. Here the CDR3 reads CASSYEGRGDEQYF. DNA for the CDR3: TGTGCCAGCAGTTACGAGGGGAGGGGCGACGAGCAGTACTTC.

This rearrangement joins TRBV27 to TRBJ1-5, with D uncertain. Deletions cut 2 bases from V and 0 bases from J, with 11 bases between. Germline V CDR1 and CDR2: MNHEY, SMNVEV (reference sequence). This CDR3 comprises 16 residues. The chain's CDR3 is CASSLRAGTSNQPQHF. DNA of the CDR3: TGTGCCAGCAGTTTACGGGCGGGAACTAGCAATCAGCCCCAGCATTTT.

The chain combines TRBV11-3 with TRBJ2-1; TRBD2 matches 7 bases. CDR1 and CDR2 (germline): SGHNT, YENEEA. With V trimmed by 1 base and J by 2 bases, 2 bases remained unmatched. The CDR3 consists of 15 residues. CDR3 protein: CASSLVSGAYNEQFF. The CDR3 DNA is TGTGCCAGCAGCTTAGTAAGCGGGGCCTACAATGAGCAGTTCTTC. Variable domain in full (rest from reference TRBV11-3 and TRBJ2-1): EAGVVQSPRYKIIEKKQPVAFWCNPISGHNTLYWYLQNLGQGPELLIRYENEEAVDDSQLPKDRFSAERLKGVDSTLKIQPAELGDSAVYLCASSLVSGAYNEQFFGPGTRLTVL.

The chain uses TRBV20-1 and TRBJ1-1; D is unclear. CDR1 and CDR2 from the germline V gene are DFQATT and SNEGSKA (reference sequence). The CDR3 runs 11 residues. V lost 2 bases to trimming and J lost 6 bases, with 7 bases between them. The CDR3 DNA sequence: TGCAGTGCTAGAAGCGGACCTGAAGCTTTCTTT. Its translation: CSARSGPEAFF.

The chain employs TRBV5-1 and TRBJ2-7, with 14 bases aligning to TRBD2. J was trimmed by 4 bases and V by 0 bases; bases with no gene match: 3. The germline V gene encodes CDR1 SGHRS and CDR2 YFSETQ. The CDR3 consists of 16 residues. The CDR3 region has the DNA TGCGCCAGCAGCTTGGGTGGGACTAGCGGGAGTTACGAGCAGTACTTC. As protein: CASSLGGTSGSYEQYF.

The chain combines TRBV27 with TRBJ2-4; 7 bases fit TRBD1. The junction had 1 base not matched to a gene; V was cut back by 0 bases and J by 5 bases. The CDR3 is 14 residues long. Germline assignment: CDR1 MNHEY and CDR2 SMNVEV (reference sequence). Here the CDR3 reads CASSLSGGQNIQYF. As DNA, the CDR3 is TGTGCCAGCAGTTTATCAGGGGGCCAAAACATTCAGTACTTC.

This chain joins TRBV28 and TRBJ2-2, with a possible D match to TRBD2 (6 bases). The CDR3 covers 14 residues. The V end lost 2 bases, the J end lost 6 bases, and 10 bases lay between the germline ends. CDR1 and CDR2 (germline): MDHEN, SYDVKM. Here the CDR3 reads CASSLGGRPGELFF. The DNA of the CDR3 is TGTGCCAGCAGTTTAGGGGGGAGGCCCGGGGAGCTGTTTTTT.

V usage is TRBV7-6 and J usage is TRBJ2-2, with 10 positions matching TRBD1. Per the germline V gene, CDR1 is SGHVS and CDR2 is FNYEAQ. CDR3 length: 18 amino acids. With V trimmed by 5 bases and J by 8 bases, 17 bases remained unmatched. Here the CDR3 DNA reads TGTGCCAGCAGCACCACCACCTCCGGGACAGGGGTTGTTGGGGAGCTGTTTTTT. Translating it yields CASSTTTSGTGVVGELFF.

The rearrangement uses TRBV28 and TRBJ2-5; maybe TRBD2 (6 bases). This CDR3 is built from 18 residues. Germline assignment: CDR1 MDHEN and CDR2 SYDVKM. V was shortened by 8 bases and J by 5 bases, with 30 bases between the two germline ends. CDR3 DNA sequence: TGTGCCAGCCGAAGTTACTCCCCTTGGGGAGGCTTGGGTGAGACCCAGTACTTC. Protein: CASRSYSPWGGLGETQYF.

The chain couples TRBV5-1 to TRBJ1-3, with D possibly being TRBD1 (5 bases). Looked up from germline, CDR1 is SGHRS and CDR2 is YFSETQ. CDR3 length: 15 amino acids. The ends were cut back, 5 bases at V and 2 bases at J, with 14 bases in the middle. The CDR3 loop is CASRSPGTPGNTIYF. Here the CDR3 DNA reads TGCGCCAGCAGGAGCCCCGGGACTCCTGGAAACACCATATATTTT.

J is TRBJ1-2 and V is TRBV18; D unclear. Germline loops: CDR1 KGHSH, CDR2 LQKENI. Deletions cut 0 bases from V and 4 bases from J, with 18 bases between. There are 17 residues in the CDR3. CDR3: CASSPPTLDVRLYGYTF. The CDR3 coding sequence is TGTGCCAGCTCACCACCCACCCTAGATGTGCGTCTCTATGGCTACACCTTC. The full variable domain, its missing parts supplied by reference TRBV18 and TRBJ1-2, is NAGVMQNPRHLVRRRGQEARLRCSPMKGHSHVYWYRQLPEEGLKFMVYLQKENIIDESGMPKERFSAEFPKEGPSILRIQQVVRGDSAAYFCASSPPTLDVRLYGYTFGSGTRLTVV.

The chain employs TRBV27 and TRBJ2-2; 10 bases map to TRBD1. V lost 2 bases, J lost 3 bases, and 6 bases stayed unmatched. Germline V gene sequence: CDR1 MNHEY, CDR2 SMNVEV (reference sequence). The CDR3 contains 17 residues. The CDR3: CASSLPPGTGDTGELFF. CDR3 sequence (DNA): TGTGCCAGCAGTTTACCCCCCGGGACAGGGGACACCGGGGAGCTGTTTTTT.

This CDR3 reads CASSFRGIYEQYV. CDR3 DNA: TGTGCCAGCAGTTTTCGGGGAATCTACGAGCAGTACGTC. The chain couples TRBV28 to TRBJ2-7; possible D gene TRBD2, 5 bases. CDR3 length: 13 residues. V dropped 3 bases and J dropped 3 bases, with 9 bases sitting between them. CDR1 and CDR2 (germline): MDHEN, SYDVKM.

The chain recombines TRBV11-1 with TRBJ2-5, with D perhaps TRBD1 (6 bases). Germline CDR1 and CDR2: SGHAT and FQDESV (reference sequence). The length of the CDR3 is 15 residues. Trimming cost V 7 bases and J 2 bases, with 17 bases left between them. This CDR3 is CASTISTGPQETQYF. The DNA of the CDR3 is TGTGCCAGCACTATTTCGACAGGCCCGCAAGAGACCCAGTACTTC. Full variable domain (rest looked up from reference TRBV11-1 and TRBJ2-5): EAEVAQSPRYKITEKSQAVAFWCDPISGHATLYWYRQILGQGPELLVQFQDESVVDDSQLPKDRFSAERLKGVDSTLKIQPAELGDSAMYLCASTISTGPQETQYFGPGTRLLVL.

The chain is built from TRBV18 and TRBJ2-3; 8 nucleotides line up with TRBD2. The CDR3 has 16 amino acids. CDR1 is KGHSH and CDR2 is LQKENI in the germline V gene. With V trimmed by 0 bases and J by 2 bases, 4 bases remained unmatched. The chain's CDR3 is CASSPPSGAYTDTQYF. In nucleotides, the CDR3 is TGTGCCAGCTCACCACCTAGCGGGGCTTACACAGATACGCAGTATTTT.

J is TRBJ2-3 and V is TRBV28, with D possibly being TRBD1 (5 bases). Germline CDR1 and CDR2: MDHEN and SYDVKM. CDR3 length: 13 residues. Trimming removed 9 bases at V and 2 bases at J, with 12 bases between. CDR3 region: CASLDSSTDTQYF. The CDR3 nucleotides are TGTGCCAGTCTCGACAGTTCCACAGATACGCAGTATTTT. The full variable domain, rest sourced from reference TRBV28 and TRBJ2-3, is DVKVTQSSRYLVKRTGEKVFLECVQDMDHENMFWYRQDPGLGLRLIYFSYDVKMKEKGDIPEGYSVSREKKERFSLILESASTNQTSMYLCASLDSSTDTQYFGPGTRLTVL.

The chain carries TRBV5-1 and TRBJ1-6; D unresolved. This CDR3 contains 14 residues. Germline CDR1 reads SGHRS; CDR2 reads YFSETQ. Between the trimmed V and J ends, which lost 4 bases and 5 bases, there was a span of 10 bases. This CDR3 is CASSHDNHNSPLHF. Here the CDR3 DNA reads TGCGCCAGCAGCCACGACAACCATAATTCACCCCTCCACTTT.

The CDR3 nucleotides are TGTGCCAGCAGCCCCCGGTTTGAAGCAGATACGCAGTATTTT. Translating gives CASSPRFEADTQYF. V and J are TRBV7-3 and TRBJ2-3; D is uncertain. V was cut by 5 bases and J by 4 bases, with 13 bases left in between. The CDR3 spans 14 residues. CDR1 is SGHTA, CDR2 FQGTGA, per germline.

This chain uses TRBV19 with TRBJ2-7; 8 bases match TRBD1. CDR1 and CDR2 from the germline V gene are LNHDA and SQIVND (reference sequence). V dropped 1 base and J dropped 3; count of bases not matched to a gene: 5. The CDR3 is made up of 15 amino acids. The CDR3 nucleotides are TGTGCCAGTAGTATAGGTCCAGGGGGCGTCTACGAGCAGTACTTC. This translates into CASSIGPGGVYEQYF.